The rows below give T cell receptor beta chains drawn from one sample of a study of T-cell reconstitution after alpha-beta-depleted transplantation in children. TCRdb reprocessed the PCR reads via MiXCR and lists one record per CDR3 protein. The sample shows roughly 98,000 distinct CDR3 sequences, around a sixth of them seen only once. The specimen comprised PBMCs, mostly from graft donor cells, sampled 180 days after TCRalphabeta/CD19-depleted stem cell transplant. The receptors were sampled from a male patient under 10 years old who had a stem cell transplant for acute lymphoblastic leukemia, so the T cells may come from the graft donor. Both conserved end residues are part of each CDR3. Each record gives: J gene, D gene, clone size, V gene, CDR3 protein, CDR3 DNA. The D gene is left open where the match is weak. Clone size is not always given. Where it is, it says once, few, many or a class for expanded clones.

>TRBJ2-1|.|.|TRBV18
CASSPAGAPNEQFF
TGTGCCAGCTCACCAGCGGGGGCCCCCAATGAGCAGTTCTTC
>TRBJ2-7|.|.|TRBV27
CASTRGYEQYF
TGTGCCAGCACCCGGGGATACGAGCAGTACTTC
>TRBJ2-7|.|many|TRBV29-1
CSVDDGQAEFYEQYF
TGCAGCGTTGATGATGGGCAGGCCGAATTCTACGAGCAGTACTTC
>TRBJ2-3|TRBD2|few|TRBV13
CASSLGGGLAGVPGSTDTQYF
TGTGCCAGCAGCTTAGGCGGAGGACTAGCGGGGGTCCCCGGGAGCACAGATACGCAGTATTTT
>TRBJ1-1|TRBD1|few|TRBV6-5
CASTWTGRAEAFF
TGTGCCAGCACTTGGACAGGGCGGGCTGAAGCTTTCTTT
>TRBJ2-2|TRBD2|few|TRBV27
CASTGGGAYGELFF
TGTGCCAGCACAGGCGGGGGGGCCTACGGGGAGCTGTTTTTT
>TRBJ2-1|TRBD1|.|TRBV3-1
CASSRPGTGGHEQFF
TGTGCCAGCAGCCGACCCGGGACAGGGGGTCATGAGCAGTTCTTC
>TRBJ1-1|.|few|TRBV5-1
CASSLKGVDTEAFF
TGCGCCAGCAGCTTGAAGGGCGTGGACACTGAAGCTTTCTTT
>TRBJ1-3|.|few|TRBV19
CASHTPGDSGNTIYF
TGTGCCAGCCACACCCCAGGCGACTCTGGAAACACCATATATTTT
>TRBJ1-1|TRBD1|many|TRBV29-1
CSGLGTANTEAFF
TGCAGTGGCCTCGGGACAGCGAACACTGAAGCTTTCTTT
>TRBJ1-2|.|few|TRBV6-7
CASSFIGDHYGYTF
TGTGCCAGCAGTTTCATAGGGGACCACTATGGCTACACCTTC